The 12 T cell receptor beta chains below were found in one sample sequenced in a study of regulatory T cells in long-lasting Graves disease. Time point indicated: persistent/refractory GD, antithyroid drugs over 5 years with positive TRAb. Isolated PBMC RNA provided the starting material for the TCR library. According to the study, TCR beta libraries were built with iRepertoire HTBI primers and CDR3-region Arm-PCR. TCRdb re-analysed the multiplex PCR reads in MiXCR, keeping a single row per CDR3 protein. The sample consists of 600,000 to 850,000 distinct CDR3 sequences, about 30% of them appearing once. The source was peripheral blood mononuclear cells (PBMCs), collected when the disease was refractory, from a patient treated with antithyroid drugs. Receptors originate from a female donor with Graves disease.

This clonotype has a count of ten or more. The CDR3 DNA reads as TGTGCCAGCAGTTTAGTCGGATCTGGGGCCAACGTCCTGACTTTC. Amino acids: CASSLVGSGANVLTF. The J gene is TRBJ2-6, the V gene TRBV28; D remains unclear. CDR1 MDHEN and CDR2 SYDVKM come from the germline V gene. This CDR3 comprises 15 residues. Trimming took off 2 bases at V and 1 base at J, with 6 bases between the two ends.

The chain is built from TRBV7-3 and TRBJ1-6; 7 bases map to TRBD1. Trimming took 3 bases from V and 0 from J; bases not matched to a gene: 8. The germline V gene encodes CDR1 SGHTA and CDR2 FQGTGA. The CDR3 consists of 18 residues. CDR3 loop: CASSFLQGGRSYNSPLHF. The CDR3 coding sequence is TGTGCCAGCAGCTTTCTTCAGGGGGGCCGCTCCTATAATTCACCCCTCCACTTT. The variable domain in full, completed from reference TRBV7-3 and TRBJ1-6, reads GAGVSQTPSNKVTEKGKYVELRCDPISGHTALYWYRQSLGQGPEFLIYFQGTGAADDSGLPNDRFFAVRPEGSVSTLKIQRTERGDSAVYLCASSFLQGGRSYNSPLHFGNGTRLTVT.

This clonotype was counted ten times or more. CDR3 DNA sequence: TGTGCCAGCACGTTTGTTGGCAGGCCATTATATGGCTACACCTTC. Amino acids: CASTFVGRPLYGYTF. J is TRBJ1-2 and V is TRBV2; no firm D call. This CDR3 contains 15 residues. V lost 7 bases and J lost 5, with 20 bases in between. Germline V gene data show CDR1 as SNHLY and CDR2 as FYNNEI.

The CDR3 coding sequence is TGTGCCAGCAGGCGACAGGGCTCTAATGAAAAACTGTTTTTT. Protein sequence: CASRRQGSNEKLFF. This chain links TRBV12-3 or TRBV12-4 with TRBJ1-4, with 7 bases matching TRBD1. The V segment lost 6 bases and the J segment 3 bases; nucleotides outside the gene matches: 4. The CDR3 totals 14 residues.

The CDR3 is CASTLFGGLTEAFF. In DNA, the CDR3 is TGTGCCAGCACCCTTTTTGGGGGGCTCACTGAAGCTTTCTTT. The chain combines TRBV12-3 or TRBV12-4 with TRBJ1-1; D may be TRBD1 (6 bases). This CDR3 is built from 14 residues. Trimming took off 7 bases at V and 4 bases at J, with 16 bases between the two ends.

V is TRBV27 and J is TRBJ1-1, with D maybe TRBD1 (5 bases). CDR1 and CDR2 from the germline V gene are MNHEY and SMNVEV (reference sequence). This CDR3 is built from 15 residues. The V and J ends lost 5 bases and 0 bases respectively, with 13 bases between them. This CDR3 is CASSTRQLMNTEAFF. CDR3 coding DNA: TGTGCCAGCAGTACAAGACAGCTCATGAACACTGAAGCTTTCTTT.

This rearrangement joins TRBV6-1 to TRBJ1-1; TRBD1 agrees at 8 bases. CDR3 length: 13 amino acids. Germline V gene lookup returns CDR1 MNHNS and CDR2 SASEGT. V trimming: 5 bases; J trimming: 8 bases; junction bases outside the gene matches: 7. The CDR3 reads CASSIQGEREAFF. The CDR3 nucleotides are TGTGCCAGCAGTATACAGGGGGAAAGGGAAGCTTTCTTT.

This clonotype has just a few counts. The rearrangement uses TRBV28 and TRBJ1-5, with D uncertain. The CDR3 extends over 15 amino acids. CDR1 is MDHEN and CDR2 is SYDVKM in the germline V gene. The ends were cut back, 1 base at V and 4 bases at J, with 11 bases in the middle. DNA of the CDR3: TGTGCCAGCAGTTTATTGGGGAGGGAGAATCAGCCCCAGCATTTT. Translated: CASSLLGRENQPQHF.

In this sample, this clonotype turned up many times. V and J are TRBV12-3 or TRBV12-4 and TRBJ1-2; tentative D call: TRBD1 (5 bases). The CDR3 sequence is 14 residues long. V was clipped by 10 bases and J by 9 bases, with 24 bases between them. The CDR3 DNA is TGTGCCACCCTAGACAGCGCACTTCTTGGGAGCTACACCTTC. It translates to CATLDSALLGSYTF.

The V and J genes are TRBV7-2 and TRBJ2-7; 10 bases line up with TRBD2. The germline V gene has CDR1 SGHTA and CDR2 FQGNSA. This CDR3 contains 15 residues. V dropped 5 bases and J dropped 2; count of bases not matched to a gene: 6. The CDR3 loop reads CASSTGTSETYEQYF. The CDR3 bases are TGTGCCAGCAGCACAGGGACTAGCGAAACCTACGAGCAGTACTTC.

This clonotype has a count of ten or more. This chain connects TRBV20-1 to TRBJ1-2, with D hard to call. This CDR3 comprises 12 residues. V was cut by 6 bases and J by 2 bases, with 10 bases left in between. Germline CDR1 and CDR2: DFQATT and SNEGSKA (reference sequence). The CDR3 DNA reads TGCAGTGCCTCCACCGGGAACTATGGCTACACCTTC. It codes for CSASTGNYGYTF.

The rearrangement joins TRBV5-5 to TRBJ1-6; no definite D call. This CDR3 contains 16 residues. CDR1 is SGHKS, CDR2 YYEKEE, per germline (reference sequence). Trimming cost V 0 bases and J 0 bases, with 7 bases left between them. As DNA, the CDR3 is TGTGCCAGCAGCTTGGATCCGATCTCCTATAATTCACCCCTCCACTTT. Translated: CASSLDPISYNSPLHF.